These 20 T cell receptor beta chains were sequenced from one sample in a study of cytomegalovirus exposure and HLA in healthy donors (dated by TCRdb to 2016 to 2017). Library construction relied on the immunoSEQ multiplex PCR assay. For the multiplex PCR, a mixture combining 60 forward primers for TCR Vbeta segments and 13 reverse primers for TCR Jbeta segments was used. TCRdb stores this immuneACCESS table with in-frame sequences only. Part of the clones is absent; in the studies checked, under half of the shortfall reflects unresolved V genes, and no reason is known for the rest. The sample profile shows roughly 70,000 clones; 74% of them were found once. The ten biggest clones cover roughly 10% of the sample. The sequenced material came from PBMCs. The origin of the receptors is a human donor in good health.

The sample holds a few counts of this clone. This chain uses TRBV19 with TRBJ2-3; 8 bases line up with TRBD1. The V gene end was trimmed by 2 bases and the J gene end by 8 bases; junction bases not matched to a gene: 6. Germline lookup yields CDR1 LNHDA and CDR2 SQIVND (reference sequence). The CDR3 covers 14 residues. The CDR3 sequence is CASSISRGRVTQYF. The CDR3 region has the DNA TGTGCCAGTAGTATAAGCAGGGGGCGTGTTACGCAGTATTTT.

This rearrangement joins TRBV7-2 to TRBJ1-5; tentatively, D is TRBD1 (5 bases). V was cut by 4 bases and J by 4 bases, with 14 bases left in between. Germline loops: CDR1 SGHTA, CDR2 FQGNSA. The CDR3 has 15 residues. Written as DNA, the CDR3 is TGTGCCAGCAGCTCAGGAGGGACGGTTAATCAGCCCCAGCATTTT. Translated: CASSSGGTVNQPQHF.

In its sample, this clone was seen a few times. This rearrangement joins TRBV5-4 to TRBJ2-7, with 11 positions matching TRBD2. The junction had 8 bases not matched to a gene; V was cut back by 4 bases and J by 2 bases. The germline V gene encodes CDR1 SGHNT and CDR2 YYREEE (reference sequence). CDR3 length: 16 residues. DNA for the CDR3: TGTGCCAGCAGCGAGGTCGGGACTAGCGGCCCCTACGAGCAGTACTTC. It encodes CASSEVGTSGPYEQYF.

This rearrangement joins TRBV6-1 to TRBJ2-7; possibly TRBD1 for D (5 bases). The germline V gene encodes CDR1 MNHNS and CDR2 SASEGT. This CDR3 contains 13 residues. V lost 6 bases and J lost 3, with 12 bases in between. Here the CDR3 DNA reads TGTGCCAGCAGGATACAGGAAATCTACGAGCAGTACTTC. It translates to CASRIQEIYEQYF.

The chain is built from TRBV7-9 and TRBJ2-5, with D perhaps TRBD2 (5 bases). CDR1 is SEHNR, CDR2 FQNEAQ, per germline (reference sequence). This CDR3 comprises 15 residues. V was shortened by 2 bases and J by 1 base, with 11 bases between the two germline ends. The CDR3 loop is CASSLQDWGQETQYF. For the CDR3, the DNA is TGTGCCAGCAGCTTACAGGACTGGGGCCAAGAGACCCAGTACTTC. Supplemented by reference TRBV7-9 and TRBJ2-5, the full variable domain reads DTGVSQNPRHKITKRGQNVTFRCDPISEHNRLYWYRQTLGQGPEFLTYFQNEAQLEKSRLLSDRFSAERPKGSFSTLEIQRTEQGDSAMYLCASSLQDWGQETQYFGPGTRLLVL.

V gene TRBV4-1 combines with J gene TRBJ2-7; D remains unclear. Germline V lookup: CDR1 MGHRA, CDR2 YSYEKL. The CDR3 sequence is 13 residues long. V lost 3 bases and J 1 base, leaving 7 bases between the germline ends. In DNA form, the CDR3 reads TGCGCCAGCAGCCAGACTGATTCCTACGAGCAGTACTTC. Residues: CASSQTDSYEQYF.

The J gene is TRBJ2-7, the V gene TRBV9; 7 nucleotides agree with TRBD2. The CDR3 length is 12 residues. Germline loops: CDR1 SGDLS, CDR2 YYNGEE. J lost 0 bases, V lost 7 bases, and 1 base had no gene match. The CDR3 loop reads CASGGGSYEQYF. The CDR3 DNA reads as TGTGCCAGCGGGGGGGGCTCCTACGAGCAGTACTTC.

V gene TRBV7-9 combines with J gene TRBJ1-1, with a possible D match to TRBD1 (5 bases). Germline CDR1 reads SEHNR; CDR2 reads FQNEAQ (reference sequence). Trimming left V 5 bases short and J 1 base short, with 14 bases between. The CDR3 is 15 residues long. CDR3 sequence reads: CASSKQGRANTEAFF. CDR3 nucleotides: TGTGCCAGCAGCAAGCAGGGCCGGGCGAACACTGAAGCTTTCTTT.

The chain links TRBV15 to TRBJ2-7; 8 bases match TRBD1. The CDR3 loop spans 15 amino acids. Germline CDR1 is LNHNV and CDR2 is YYDKDF (reference sequence). V dropped 5 bases and J dropped 2; count of bases not matched to a gene: 8. The CDR3, as DNA: TGTGCCACCAGCCAGGGGGCCGGAGGAGCCTACGAGCAGTACTTC. Its protein product is CATSQGAGGAYEQYF.

The chain employs TRBV30 and TRBJ2-5, with 7 bases identical to TRBD2. CDR3 size: 16 residues. CDR1 and CDR2 (germline): GTSNPN, SVGIG (reference sequence). The V and J ends lost 1 base and 5 bases, in that order; junction bases with no gene match: 13. The CDR3 DNA sequence: TGTGCCTGGAGTGACGACGCGGCGGGAGCTGGGGAGACCCAGTACTTC. Translated, it gives CAWSDDAAGAGETQYF.

The table lists this clone with a count of one. CDR3 nucleotide sequence: TGCGCCAGCAGCCAAGTTGACAGGGGGTACGAGCAGTACTTC. This encodes CASSQVDRGYEQYF. The rearrangement joins TRBV4-1 to TRBJ2-7; 9 bases are shared with TRBD1. The CDR3 is 14 amino acids. Germline lookup yields CDR1 MGHRA and CDR2 YSYEKL. V trimming: 1 base; J trimming: 4 bases; junction bases outside the gene matches: 2.

The chain employs TRBV30 and TRBJ2-7, with TRBD1 identical over 11 bases. Germline trimming cut 3 bases from V and 1 base from J; bases unmatched to any gene: 8. The CDR3 is 16 residues long. CDR1 GTSNPN and CDR2 SVGIG come from the germline V gene (reference sequence). CDR3 DNA: TGTGCCTGGAGAAAACGGGGGACAGGGGGTTCCTACGAGCAGTACTTC. This sequence encodes CAWRKRGTGGSYEQYF.

In this sample, this clone turned up a few times. V is TRBV9 and J is TRBJ2-7; 9 positions agree with TRBD1. The V and J ends lost 3 bases and 7 bases, in that order; junction bases with no gene match: 5. The V gene's germline CDR1 is SGDLS and CDR2 YYNGEE. The CDR3 contains 13 residues. The CDR3 reads CASSAYDRGEQYF. The DNA for the CDR3 is TGTGCCAGCAGCGCCTACGACAGGGGGGAGCAGTACTTC.

This sequence joins TRBV19 and TRBJ1-5; D unclear. V was cut by 5 bases and J by 5 bases, with 7 bases left in between. Germline V gene sequence: CDR1 LNHDA, CDR2 SQIVND (reference sequence). The CDR3 totals 12 residues. The DNA of the CDR3 is TGTGCCAGTAGTCCGCGAGATCAGCCCCAGCATTTT. Translated: CASSPRDQPQHF.

J is TRBJ2-1 and V is TRBV5-1, with TRBD2 matching over 9 bases. Per the germline V gene, CDR1 is SGHRS and CDR2 is YFSETQ. The CDR3 totals 14 residues. V lost 6 bases and J lost 5; bases outside the gene matches: 6. The CDR3 coding sequence is TGCGCCAGCAAGGTGACTAGCGGTAACAATGAGCAGTTCTTC. As protein: CASKVTSGNNEQFF.

V and J are TRBV5-1 and TRBJ1-1; D not resolved. The CDR3 totals 13 residues. CDR1 and CDR2 from the germline V gene are SGHRS and YFSETQ. The V end was cut by 0 bases, the J end by 6 bases, with 9 bases between. CDR3 amino acids: CASSLDSLSEAFF. CDR3 DNA: TGCGCCAGCAGCTTGGACTCTCTGTCTGAAGCTTTCTTT.

The chain joins TRBV5-1 to TRBJ2-3; tentatively, D is TRBD1 (6 bases). Trimming pared 7 bases from V and 2 bases from J, leaving 17 bases between. This CDR3 is built from 15 residues. Germline loops: CDR1 SGHRS, CDR2 YFSETQ. The CDR3 DNA follows: TGCGCCAGCCGAAGACAGGTTCAAGACACAGATACGCAGTATTTT. This encodes CASRRQVQDTDTQYF. Variable domain in full (rest from reference TRBV5-1 and TRBJ2-3): KAGVTQTPRYLIKTRGQQVTLSCSPISGHRSVSWYQQTPGQGLQFLFEYFSETQRNKGNFPGRFSGRQFSNSRSEMNVSTLELGDSALYLCASRRQVQDTDTQYFGPGTRLTVL.

The chain is built from TRBV30 and TRBJ1-5; tentative D call: TRBD1 (6 bases). The CDR3 loop spans 14 amino acids. Trimming cost V 5 bases and J 7 bases, with 18 bases left between them. The germline gives CDR1 GTSNPN, CDR2 SVGIG (reference sequence). CDR3 sequence (DNA): TGTGCCTGGGGCCCGGGAGGGGGAGGGCAGCCCCAGCATTTT. Translation: CAWGPGGGGQPQHF.

This sequence joins TRBV6-1 and TRBJ1-2; D is perhaps TRBD1 (5 bases). The CDR3 runs 12 residues. The V end lost 4 bases, the J end lost 3 bases, and 6 bases lay between the germline ends. CDR1 and CDR2 (germline): MNHNS, SASEGT. The DNA for the CDR3 is TGTGCCAGCAGTGTCAGGGACTATGGCTACACCTTC. This codes for CASSVRDYGYTF.

This chain connects TRBV4-1 to TRBJ2-7; tentatively, D is TRBD2 (5 bases). The V end was cut by 0 bases, the J end by 3 bases, with 9 bases between. In germline, CDR1 is MGHRA, CDR2 YSYEKL. CDR3 length: 14 amino acids. Here the CDR3 reads CASSQDRGFYEQYF. Written as DNA, the CDR3 is TGCGCCAGCAGCCAAGATCGGGGATTCTACGAGCAGTACTTC.